This TCR beta chain was sequenced for a study of CD8+CD57+ T cells in acquired aplastic anemia. Overall study: Average DNA yield from sorted CD4+ and CD8+ cells was around 3.2 ug. Regarding the study as a whole: With respect to CD8+ Simpson's diversity, patients and controls did not differ significantly. Both patients and controls carried the same twenty-nine CD8+ CDR3 sequences.

Template material for TCR beta VDJ and CDR3 profiling consisted of genomic DNA. TCRdb called the reads again in MiXCR, with one record for every CDR3 protein. The data show approximately 220,000 distinct CDR3 sequences, more than 40% seen once. Sequencing was done on patients that had shown CD8+CD57+ cell expansion by flow cytometry. All participating patients were living with severe acquired aplastic anemia. Unmatched junction bases numbered 18, after V lost 3 bases and J lost 2 bases. CDR1 is SGHTA and CDR2 is FQGTGA in the germline V gene. The CDR3 totals 19 residues. This clonotype was seen once. Its target is unknown.

This TCR was recovered from a human donor with aplastic anemia. What was sequenced was sorted CD4+, CD8+, or CD8+CD57+ T cells (not recorded which) from PBMCs. The chain links TRBV7-3 to TRBJ2-5; TRBD2 matches at 7 bases. The CDR3 DNA sequence: TGTGCCAGCAGCTTTCCGTCTAGGCCCCTAGCGGCAATACAAGAGACCCAGTACTTC. This codes for CASSFPSRPLAAIQETQYF.